One TCR beta chain is described in this entry. Its antigen is unknown. Qualities for individual bases were not recorded, and no much larger clone is one base off. These data originate in a study of beta chain features in type 1 diabetes (dated by TCRdb to the late 2010s). Background for the entire study: Mean age, gender distribution, total cell number and subset yield did not differ between patients and healthy donors. Regulatory and stem cell-like memory subsets were obtained from only 8 patients and roughly eight healthy donors, while naive and central memory subsets were obtained from all 30 or so donors. The study compared the TCRB repertoires of sorted circulating CD4+ T cell subsets in recently diagnosed type 1 diabetes patients with those in matched healthy donors. A total of over 90,000,000 sorted cells were examined across all samples, and a strong correlation was observed between cell number per subset and RNA yield.

A single peripheral blood draw of about 116 mL on average was collected from each donor into heparinised tubes. Using a panel that included CD45RO, CCR7, CD25, CD127, CD95 and CD27, naive, central memory, regulatory and stem cell-like memory CD4+ T cells were sorted on a BD FACSAria II. A purity above 98% was achieved for all sorted populations. Right away, PBMCs were isolated by Lymphoprep density gradient centrifugation and were stained directly, with no culture step. To minimize batch effects, samples were stained and sorted in pairs, one healthy donor with one patient per experiment. CDR1 and CDR2 are drawn from the germline V gene (reference sequence): GTSNPN, SVGIG. The junction carries 12 bases between V and J, which are trimmed by 3 bases and 3 bases respectively. The cysteine opens and the phenylalanine closes a CDR3 of 14 amino acids. The DNA shown is the 42-base CDR3, in frame from base 1.

The full study reports these points: Shorter templates might have been favored by PCR, but patient and control samples were amplified and corrected together, so both groups would have been affected equally by any skew. Because small numbers of individuals were included in the HLA sub-analyses, any influence of HLA type on TCRB rearrangement was left unresolved. The naive, central memory and regulatory TCRB repertoires appeared to resemble one another more closely among patients than among healthy donors. Because cDNA was sequenced instead of genomic DNA, activated cells with high expression could be over-represented, although the groups did not differ in activation or CD3 levels. In all four CD4+ subsets, TCRB CDR3 length was moderately but significantly shorter in type 1 diabetes patients. At VDJ recombination sites, patients with type 1 diabetes made fewer insertions and deleted more nucleotides, a pattern implying thymic rearrangement abnormalities.

All of the isolated RNA was reverse transcribed with the High Capacity cDNA Reverse Transcription Kit, so expressed TCRB transcripts were sequenced. Deep immunoSEQ sequencing was performed on naive, central memory and regulatory T cell samples, with an average of about 3.57 million total reads per sample. Sorted cells were lysed in RLT buffer and RNA was extracted with DNase-treated RNeasy Micro or Mini kits, depending on cell number. To prevent cross-contamination, every cell subset was processed on its own, while patient and healthy donor samples were processed together. The immunoSEQ multiplex PCR was used to amplify TCRB sequences from cDNA, generating 87-bp fragments that spanned the CDR3 region. Sequencing of the amplicons was performed on the Illumina HiSeq platform. The source study handled its data this way. PCR bias was corrected computationally using synthetic template baselines, and reads within Hamming distance 2 were collapsed, with unmergeable singletons discarded. Reads were aligned to IMGT to assign V, D and J genes, CDR3 length, and insertions or deletions at six rearrangement sites. Within each subset, clonotype counts were normalized to the number of sorted cells before true diversity and Gini coefficients were calculated with the tcR R package. Repertoire sharing was quantified using the overlap coefficient calculated on TCRB nucleotide sequences. Out-of-frame TCRB sequences from naive cells were analyzed to stand in for the pre-selection repertoire. Held by TCRdb, this immuneACCESS table contains in-frame sequences only and omits some clones. Under half of the omission traces to an unresolved V gene where checked; the cause of the rest is unknown. The V and J calls and clone size come from that table; D and trimming were worked out from the DNA. The sample table records under 500,000 clones; roughly 30% of these occur just once. 0.05% to 0.07% of the sample comes from the top ten.

The receptor comes from a man aged 18 to 35 in good health. This chain joins TRBV30 to TRBJ2-1; the D gene could be either TRBD1 or TRBD2, each agreeing at 5 bases. Sequencing used naive CD4+ T cells from blood. In light of the paper, this sample's cell subset or site label describes: true naive CD4+ T cells. The DNA sequence is TGTGCCTGGAGACCGGGACCCTACTACAATGAGCAGTTCTTC. It translates as CAWRPGPYYNEQFF.